This T cell receptor (beta chain) was sequenced during a study of vaccination and CD4 T cells after COVID-19. Overall study context: Two Hispanic individuals were among six male and four female convalescent patients. Cells were stimulated with overlapping spike peptides from SARS-CoV-2, HCoV-NL63, HCoV-OC43 and HCoV-229E.

A word on this clonotype: Antigen specificity is unknown.

Whole-study results and caveats: Early post-infection timepoints were not included, and relatively few convalescent patients were studied.

Treatment: approximately nine-day PBMC culture with coronavirus spike peptide pools or control peptides (ViraFEST assay). The PCR-positive dates, March through December 2020, came before the US Alpha, Beta and Delta variants. V gave up 6 bases and J gave up 4 bases; unmatched junction bases: 9. This CDR3 has 15 residues. Germline-derived CDR1 and CDR2 are SGHAT and FQNNGV. With the Oncomine TCR Beta short-read assay, DNA from cultured CD4+ T cells was sequenced. TCRdb passed the PCR reads through MiXCR, listing each CDR3 protein once. The table records about 13,000 distinct CDR3 sequences, around 48% of them present only once.

V gene TRBV11-2 combines with J gene TRBJ1-3; 7 nucleotides match TRBD1. The clonotype was recovered from a human donor who had recovered from COVID-19. Sequenced: CD4+ T cells from blood, cultured in vitro. The chain's CDR3 is CASRQNRGGGNTIYF. In nucleotides, the CDR3 is TGTGCCAGCAGACAAAACAGGGGAGGCGGAAACACCATATATTTT.